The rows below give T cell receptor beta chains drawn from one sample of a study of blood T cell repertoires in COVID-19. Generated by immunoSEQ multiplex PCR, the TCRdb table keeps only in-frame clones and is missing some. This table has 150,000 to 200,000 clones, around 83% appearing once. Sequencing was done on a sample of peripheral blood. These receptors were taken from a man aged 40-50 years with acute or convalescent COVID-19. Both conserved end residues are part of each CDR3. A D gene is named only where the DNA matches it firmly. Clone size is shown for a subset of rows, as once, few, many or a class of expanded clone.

CDR3aa: CASSEELLAPLHF; CDR3nt: TGTGCCAGCAGTGAAGAGCTTCTGGCACCCCTCCACTTT; j_gene: TRBJ1-6; v_gene: TRBV6-1; d_gene: -; abundance: few
CDR3aa: CAWSVGQGVNSPLHF; CDR3nt: TGTGCCTGGAGTGTAGGGCAGGGGGTTAATTCACCCCTCCACTTT; j_gene: TRBJ1-6; v_gene: TRBV30; d_gene: TRBD1; abundance: once
CDR3aa: CASSPGTGNSPLHF; CDR3nt: TGCGCCAGCAGCCCCGGGACAGGGAATTCACCCCTCCACTTT; j_gene: TRBJ1-6; v_gene: TRBV4-3; d_gene: TRBD1; abundance: -
CDR3aa: CAWSGTALGNTIYF; CDR3nt: TGTGCCTGGAGTGGGACAGCTCTTGGAAACACCATATATTTT; j_gene: TRBJ1-3; v_gene: TRBV30; d_gene: -; abundance: -
CDR3aa: CASRQGWDSPLHF; CDR3nt: TGTGCCAGTAGGCAGGGCTGGGATTCACCCCTCCACTTT; j_gene: TRBJ1-6; v_gene: TRBV19; d_gene: -; abundance: -
CDR3aa: CSAKGDYTQYF; CDR3nt: TGCAGTGCTAAAGGGGACTATACGCAGTATTTT; j_gene: TRBJ2-3; v_gene: TRBV20-1; d_gene: -; abundance: -
CDR3aa: CASSVGGGTYEQYF; CDR3nt: TGTGCCAGCAGCGTAGGGGGGGGCACCTACGAGCAGTACTTC; j_gene: TRBJ2-7; v_gene: TRBV9; d_gene: -; abundance: -
CDR3aa: CASSLGMSYGYTF; CDR3nt: TGCGCCAGCAGCTTGGGAATGAGCTATGGCTACACCTTC; j_gene: TRBJ1-2; v_gene: TRBV5-1; d_gene: -; abundance: -
CDR3aa: CASSNSGGYSPGHF; CDR3nt: TGTGCCAGCAGCAACTCAGGGGGGTATAGCCCGGGACACTTC; j_gene: TRBJ1-2; v_gene: TRBV3-1/TRBV3-2; d_gene: TRBD1; abundance: -
CDR3aa: CASSGTGRSSGNTIYF; CDR3nt: TGTGCCAGTAGCGGGACAGGGAGATCCTCTGGAAACACCATATATTTT; j_gene: TRBJ1-3; v_gene: TRBV19; d_gene: TRBD1; abundance: once
CDR3aa: CALRTAFYNSPLHF; CDR3nt: TGTGCCTTGAGGACAGCTTTCTATAATTCACCCCTCCACTTT; j_gene: TRBJ1-6; v_gene: TRBV30; d_gene: -; abundance: few
CDR3aa: CASSQEHYSGNTIYF; CDR3nt: TGTGCCAGCAGCCAGGAACACTACTCTGGAAACACCATATATTTT; j_gene: TRBJ1-3; v_gene: TRBV3-1/TRBV3-2; d_gene: -; abundance: -
CDR3aa: CATSRGDTEAFF; CDR3nt: TGTGCCACTTCCAGGGGTGACACTGAAGCTTTCTTT; j_gene: TRBJ1-1; v_gene: TRBV6-5; d_gene: -; abundance: -
CDR3aa: CASSPREGGYTDTQYF; CDR3nt: TGTGCCAGCAGCCCAAGAGAGGGGGGGTATACAGATACGCAGTATTTT; j_gene: TRBJ2-3; v_gene: TRBV7-9; d_gene: -; abundance: -
CDR3aa: CASNGLGQNYGYTF; CDR3nt: TGTGCCAGTAACGGACTTGGACAGAACTATGGCTACACCTTC; j_gene: TRBJ1-2; v_gene: TRBV19; d_gene: -; abundance: -
CDR3aa: CSVESRQEAFF; CDR3nt: TGCAGCGTTGAATCGAGGCAGGAAGCTTTCTTT; j_gene: TRBJ1-1; v_gene: TRBV29-1; d_gene: -; abundance: -
CDR3aa: CASSFPQGAIWYGELFF; CDR3nt: TGTGCCAGCAGTTTTCCCCAAGGGGCCATTTGGTACGGGGAGCTGTTTTTT; j_gene: TRBJ2-2; v_gene: TRBV28; d_gene: -; abundance: -
CDR3aa: CASSPGSSYNSPLHF; CDR3nt: TGCGCCAGCAGCCCGGGTAGCTCCTATAATTCACCCCTCCACTTT; j_gene: TRBJ1-6; v_gene: TRBV5-1; d_gene: -; abundance: -